One sample yielded the 13 T cell receptor beta chains listed below, sequenced in a study of shared clonotypes between healthy human individuals. Here immunoSEQ multiplex PCR was the method, and the copy in TCRdb shows in-frame clones only, minus some. The sample has 2 million to 3 million clones, 93% seen once; the top ten hold 0.36%. Sequencing used naive CD4+ T cells from PBMCs. Subset denoted: CD45RA+ positively selected. Receptor source: a man younger than 35 in good health. Some clones in this sample may be carry-over from other donors' samples.

V usage is TRBV29-1 and J usage is TRBJ2-5, with a tentative D call TRBD2 (5 bases). There are 14 residues in the CDR3. Trimming pared 0 bases from V and 4 bases from J, leaving 12 bases between. CDR1 and CDR2 (germline): SQVTM, ANQGSEA. Here the CDR3 reads CSVEDPASRETQYF. The CDR3 DNA sequence: TGCAGCGTTGAAGATCCCGCTAGCCGAGAGACCCAGTACTTC.

In regard to this clone: At the DNA level, this CDR3 is encoded by other sequences in the same sample as well. The chain links TRBV7-9 to TRBJ1-4, with 8 bases lining up with TRBD1. The CDR3 contains 14 residues. The V gene end was trimmed by 5 bases and the J gene end by 3 bases; junction bases not matched to a gene: 2. From germline, CDR1 is SEHNR and CDR2 FQNEAQ (reference sequence). The CDR3 spells CASSPQGANEKLFF. The CDR3, as DNA: TGTGCCAGCAGCCCACAGGGGGCTAATGAAAAACTGTTTTTT.

The rearrangement uses TRBV30 and TRBJ2-7; 10 bases match TRBD2. V shed 3 bases, J shed 2 bases, and the junction held 13 bases outside the gene matches. CDR1 and CDR2 from the germline V gene are GTSNPN and SVGIG (reference sequence). This CDR3 comprises 17 residues. In DNA, the CDR3 is TGTGCCTGGAGCCTTCAACCCGGACTAGCGGAGCCCTACGAGCAGTACTTC. It encodes CAWSLQPGLAEPYEQYF.

The chain recombines TRBV5-4 with TRBJ2-1; D might be TRBD2 (6 bases). The length of the CDR3 is 14 residues. In germline, CDR1 is SGHNT, CDR2 YYREEE (reference sequence). The V end was cut by 4 bases, the J end by 10 bases, with 18 bases between. The CDR3 loop is CASSPRPPSGEQFF. CDR3 bases: TGTGCCAGCAGCCCGCGACCCCCCAGCGGGGAGCAGTTCTTC.

Note on this clone: Likely a read error: the CDR3 ends without its conserved phenylalanine or tryptophan. The DNA is omitted, as the CDR3 cannot be located on it reliably, and the CDR3 follows TCRdb's listing. The V call is TRBV10-1, the J call TRBJ2-3; the tabulated D call, TRBD2, remains unverified against the DNA. The length of the CDR3 is 12 amino acids, counting both ends. Germline V gene sequence: CDR1 WNHNN, CDR2 SYGVQD (reference sequence). This CDR3 reads CASSEQVERVRA.

The V and J genes are TRBV5-1 and TRBJ1-2, with D unclear. The CDR3 is 13 residues long. Trimming left V 0 bases short and J 4 bases short, with 7 bases between. Germline V gene sequence: CDR1 SGHRS, CDR2 YFSETQ. The CDR3 loop is CASSLGWGYGYTF. CDR3 sequence (DNA): TGCGCCAGCAGCTTGGGATGGGGCTATGGCTACACCTTC. Combining the CDR3 with reference TRBV5-1 and TRBJ1-2 gives the whole variable domain KAGVTQTPRYLIKTRGQQVTLSCSPISGHRSVSWYQQTPGQGLQFLFEYFSETQRNKGNFPGRFSGRQFSNSRSEMNVSTLELGDSALYLCASSLGWGYGYTFGSGTRLTVV.

The V call is TRBV5-1, the J call TRBJ2-7, with a tentative D call TRBD1 (6 bases). The germline V gene has CDR1 SGHRS and CDR2 YFSETQ. V dropped 0 bases and J dropped 1 base, with 11 bases sitting between them. The CDR3 is 15 amino acids. The CDR3: CASSLGRGRSYEQYF. CDR3 bases: TGCGCCAGCAGCTTGGGCAGGGGCCGTTCCTACGAGCAGTACTTC.

This chain connects TRBV28 to TRBJ2-7; D perhaps matches TRBD1 (5 bases). CDR1 and CDR2 from the germline V gene are MDHEN and SYDVKM. The CDR3 runs to 14 residues. V lost 2 bases and J 5 bases, leaving 13 bases between the germline ends. CDR3 DNA sequence: TGTGCCAGCAGTTTAGCTGGGGCTGGGAACGAGCAGTACTTC. Encoded protein: CASSLAGAGNEQYF.

The chain couples TRBV18 to TRBJ2-5, with TRBD2 identical over 8 bases. The CDR3 is 18 residues long. CDR1 and CDR2 from the germline V gene are KGHSH and LQKENI. V was clipped by 2 bases and J by 2 bases; unmatched bases: 13. The CDR3 DNA follows: TGTGCCAGCTCACCATACCCGGTGGTAGCGGGATATCAAGAGACCCAGTACTTC. The encoded protein is CASSPYPVVAGYQETQYF.

This sequence joins TRBV28 and TRBJ1-2, with TRBD1 matching over 8 bases. The germline gives CDR1 MDHEN, CDR2 SYDVKM. J gave up 8 bases and V 7 bases, and 9 bases lay outside the gene matches. The CDR3 spans 13 residues. CDR3 nucleotides: TGTGCCAGCAATTCGACAGGGGCCGGCGGCTACACCTTC. Encoded protein: CASNSTGAGGYTF.

V is TRBV11-1 and J is TRBJ1-4, with D unclear. The CDR3 has 18 residues. Germline CDR1 reads SGHAT; CDR2 reads FQDESV (reference sequence). V was shortened by 1 base and J by 4 bases, with 19 bases between the two germline ends. The CDR3 DNA is TGTGCCAGCAGCTTAGACGGGGTGCCGGTCCTGGGTAATGAAAAACTGTTTTTT. The encoded protein is CASSLDGVPVLGNEKLFF.

The chain carries TRBV5-1 and TRBJ2-5; D may be TRBD1 or TRBD2 (5 bases each). V lost 5 bases and J 3 bases, leaving 14 bases between the germline ends. This CDR3 spans 14 amino acids. The germline V gene has CDR1 SGHRS and CDR2 YFSETQ. In DNA form, the CDR3 reads TGCGCCAGCAGTGTGACTATAGGGGAAGAGACCCAGTACTTC. This gives the protein CASSVTIGEETQYF.

The chain employs TRBV19 and TRBJ1-5; D gene ambiguous. V gave up 4 bases and J gave up 3 bases, with 13 bases separating them. This CDR3 spans 15 amino acids. Germline-derived CDR1 and CDR2 are LNHDA and SQIVND (reference sequence). In DNA, the CDR3 is TGTGCCAGTAGTAGCGAAGTCTTTAACAATCAGCCCCAGCATTTT. As protein: CASSSEVFNNQPQHF.